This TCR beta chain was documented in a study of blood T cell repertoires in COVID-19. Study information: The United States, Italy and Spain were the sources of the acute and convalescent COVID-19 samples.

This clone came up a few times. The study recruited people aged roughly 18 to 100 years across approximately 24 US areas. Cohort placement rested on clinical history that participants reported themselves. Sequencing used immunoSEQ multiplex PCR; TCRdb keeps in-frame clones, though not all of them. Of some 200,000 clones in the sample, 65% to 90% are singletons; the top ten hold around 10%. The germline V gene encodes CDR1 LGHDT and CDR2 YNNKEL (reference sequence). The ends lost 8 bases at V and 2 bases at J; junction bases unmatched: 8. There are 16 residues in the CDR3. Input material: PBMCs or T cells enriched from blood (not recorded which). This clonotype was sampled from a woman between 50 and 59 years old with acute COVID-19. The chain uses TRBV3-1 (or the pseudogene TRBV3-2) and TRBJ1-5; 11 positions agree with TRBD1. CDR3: CASYRTGGSGNQPQHF. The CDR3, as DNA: TGTGCCAGCTACCGGACAGGGGGCTCTGGCAATCAGCCCCAGCATTTT.